These 2 T cell receptor beta chains were sequenced from one sample in a study of T cells in Graves' hyperthyroidism and ophthalmopathy. TCR beta CDR3 region amplification was performed from RNA transcripts. The HTBI primer set drove a first-round RT-PCR of the TCR CDR3. One entry per CDR3 protein, called by TCRdb with MiXCR from the multiplex PCR reads. Counted here are some 510,000 distinct CDR3 sequences, less than 25% occurring once; the ten biggest clones make up about 25%. The material sequenced was blood. The receptor set was obtained from a man aged 18 to 30 with Graves' hyperthyroidism.

The CDR3 loop reads CSAGGGGAHEQYF. For the CDR3, the DNA is TGCAGTGCTGGGGGCGGGGGGGCCCACGAGCAGTACTTC. V is TRBV20-1 and J is TRBJ2-7; TRBD2 agrees at 9 bases. The CDR3 totals 13 residues. Germline V gene lookup returns CDR1 DFQATT and CDR2 SNEGSKA (reference sequence). Unmatched junction bases numbered 7, after V lost 5 bases and J lost 5 bases.

This clonotype was counted ten times or more. The genes are TRBV7-8 and TRBJ2-7, with D tentatively TRBD2 (6 bases). V lost 0 bases to trimming and J lost 2 bases, with 11 bases between them. Per germline, CDR1 SGHVS and CDR2 FQNEAQ. The CDR3 loop spans 15 amino acids. The CDR3 DNA follows: TGTGCCAGCAGCTTAGCGGGGCGGGGAACCTACGAGCAGTACTTC. Translation: CASSLAGRGTYEQYF. The full variable domain, completed using reference TRBV7-8 and TRBJ2-7, is GAGVSQSPRYKVAKRGQDVALRCDPISGHVSLFWYQQALGQGPEFLTYFQNEAQLDKSGLPSDRFFAERPEGSVSTLKIQRTQQEDSAVYLCASSLAGRGTYEQYFGPGTRLTVT.